The clone carrying this T cell receptor beta chain was counted ten times or more. Its antigen is undetermined. The cDNA was produced through 5'RACE with 10-nucleotide random UMIs. From 15-18 subjects, each sequencing run yielded over 170 million TCR-beta sequences. TCRdb called the 5' RACE reads again in MiXCR, with one record for every CDR3 protein. The sample contains around 30,000 distinct CDR3 sequences, about 3.8% of which appear only once. These data are taken from a study of neurological immune-mediated disorders. Study observations and caveats: TCR clonal expansion peaked in HTLV-1-associated myelopathy patients and was lowest in multiple sclerosis patients.

Healthy control participants comprised blood bank volunteers in Maryland, USA. The V gene lost 6 bases and the J gene lost 3 bases, with 21 bases spanning the gap. Per the germline V gene, CDR1 is DFQATT and CDR2 is SNEGSKA (reference sequence). The length of the CDR3 is 16 residues. The V gene is TRBV20-1, the J gene TRBJ1-5; tentative D call: TRBD1 (6 bases). This TCR came from a woman aged 40 to 50 in good health. The specimen was CD4+ T cells from blood. CDR3 amino acids: CSALAQGQGSNQPQHF. Here the CDR3 DNA reads TGCAGTGCCTTGGCTCAGGGACAAGGCTCCAATCAGCCCCAGCATTTT.